The source of this TCR beta chain is a study of PD-1 blockade in mismatch repair-deficient tumors. Profiling relied on immunoSEQ multiplex PCR, and the TCRdb table lists in-frame clones only, not all of them. Of about 14,000 clones detected, 75% to 85% appear once; the ten largest clones hold over 1.5%. Overall study findings and caveats: Rapid post-treatment expansion, then contraction, generally preceding radiologic response, marked tumor-resident clones.

Germline CDR1 reads MRHNA; CDR2 reads SNTAGT. Deletions cut 5 bases from V and 0 bases from J, with 2 bases between. The length of the CDR3 is 12 residues. For this clone: The antigen is unknown.

The rearrangement joins TRBV6-4 to TRBJ2-4; D call uncertain. Sample: PBMCs, taken about 15 weeks after starting pembrolizumab. The receptor was derived from an adult with mismatch repair-deficient cancer. The DNA for the CDR3 is TGTGCCAGCAGTCTAGCCAAAAACATTCAGTACTTC. It encodes CASSLAKNIQYF.